These T cell receptor beta chains were read from a single sample in a study of beta chain features in type 1 diabetes. The data were produced by immunoSEQ multiplex PCR, yet TCRdb's version contains in-frame clones alone and is incomplete. This table has over 200,000 clones, roughly 10% appearing once. The sequenced material came from naive CD4+ T cells from blood. Receptor source: a man aged 30 to 39 with type 1 diabetes. Both conserved end residues are part of each CDR3. The D gene is left open where the match is weak. Expanded clones get a size class; other rows say once, few or many, or leave the size out.

size: few
D: -
J: TRBJ2-3
V: TRBV18
DNA: TGTGCCAGCTCAGTAGTCACAGATACGCAGTATTTT
CDR3: CASSVVTDTQYF

size: -
D: TRBD1
J: TRBJ1-4
V: TRBV4-3
DNA: TGCGCCAGCAGCCAAAGGGGACAGGGACGAGGTGAAAAACTGTTTTTT
CDR3: CASSQRGQGRGEKLFF

size: -
D: -
J: TRBJ1-1
V: TRBV25-1
DNA: TGTGCCAGCAGTGAATGGGGGGGGAGAGGAGCTTTCTTT
CDR3: CASSEWGGRGAFF

size: -
D: -
J: TRBJ2-7
V: TRBV2
DNA: TGTGCCAGCAAGGACAATTCCTACGAGCAGTACTTC
CDR3: CASKDNSYEQYF

size: -
D: TRBD2
J: TRBJ2-3
V: TRBV30
DNA: TGTGCCTGGAGCAGAGCGGGGGGGTTCAGCACAGATACGCAGTATTTT
CDR3: CAWSRAGGFSTDTQYF

size: few
D: TRBD2
J: TRBJ2-3
V: TRBV9
DNA: TGTGCCAGCAGCGTAGGAGAGCGGGGGGGCACAGATACGCAGTATTTT
CDR3: CASSVGERGGTDTQYF

size: -
D: -
J: TRBJ2-7
V: TRBV4-2
DNA: TGTGCCAGCAGCCAGGGGGACATCTCATTGTCCGAGCAGTACTTC
CDR3: CASSQGDISLSEQYF

size: -
D: -
J: TRBJ2-5
V: TRBV28
DNA: TGTGCCAGCAGTTTCTCCCGATCAGGGCCTAGGACCCAGTACTTC
CDR3: CASSFSRSGPRTQYF

size: few
D: TRBD1
J: TRBJ2-5
V: TRBV5-4
DNA: TGTGCCAGCAGCTCTAGGACAGGGGAAGAGACCCAGTACTTC
CDR3: CASSSRTGEETQYF

size: -
D: -
J: TRBJ1-5
V: TRBV7-9
DNA: TGTGCCAGCAGCGAGACGGGGAATCAGCCCCAGCATTTT
CDR3: CASSETGNQPQHF

size: -
D: -
J: TRBJ2-7
V: TRBV18
DNA: TGTGCCAGCTCACCCCTGGCGGGGGCTTCCTACGAGCAGTACTTC
CDR3: CASSPLAGASYEQYF

size: few
D: -
J: TRBJ1-2
V: TRBV10-3
DNA: TGTGCCATCAGGGAAGAGGCGGTCCGGATGGGCTACACCTTC
CDR3: CAIREEAVRMGYTF

size: few
D: -
J: TRBJ2-1
V: TRBV5-1
DNA: TGCGCCAGCAGCTTGGGGCAGGGGAAGGATGAGCAGTTCTTC
CDR3: CASSLGQGKDEQFF

size: -
D: TRBD2
J: TRBJ2-1
V: TRBV18
DNA: TGTGCCAGCTCTACTACTGGACTAGCGTCCAATGAGCAGTTCTTC
CDR3: CASSTTGLASNEQFF

size: few
D: TRBD2
J: TRBJ2-1
V: TRBV5-4
DNA: TGTGCCAGCAGCTCTGCGACTAGCGGGGGGGCAGTTGAGCAGTTCTTC
CDR3: CASSSATSGGAVEQFF

size: -
D: -
J: TRBJ1-1
V: TRBV10-3
DNA: TGTGCCATCAGGACGGGGGTTTCTAACACTGAAGCTTTCTTT
CDR3: CAIRTGVSNTEAFF

size: -
D: TRBD2
J: TRBJ2-4
V: TRBV2
DNA: TGTGCCAGCAGTGAAGCGCTTGGTAGCGGGGCTCTAGCCAAAAACATTCAGTACTTC
CDR3: CASSEALGSGALAKNIQYF

size: few
D: TRBD2
J: TRBJ2-7
V: TRBV7-2
DNA: TGTGCCAGCAGCTTAGGGGCGGGGGGAGGCTACGAGCAGTACTTC
CDR3: CASSLGAGGGYEQYF

size: -
D: TRBD1
J: TRBJ1-1
V: TRBV5-4
DNA: TGTGCCAGCAGTCCGGGACAGGGCTTCATGAACACTGAAGCTTTCTTT
CDR3: CASSPGQGFMNTEAFF

size: few
D: TRBD2
J: TRBJ2-1
V: TRBV29-1
DNA: TGCAGCGTTGAACGCGCCGGGACTAGAGACAATGAGCAGTTCTTC
CDR3: CSVERAGTRDNEQFF

size: -
D: -
J: TRBJ2-4
V: TRBV2
DNA: TGTGCCAGCAGAGCCACAGAGGCCAAAAACATTCAGTACTTC
CDR3: CASRATEAKNIQYF

size: -
D: TRBD2
J: TRBJ2-5
V: TRBV18
DNA: TGTGCCAGCTCAAGCGGGACTAGCGGACGAGAGACCCAGTACTTC
CDR3: CASSSGTSGRETQYF

size: -
D: TRBD1
J: TRBJ2-1
V: TRBV6-5
DNA: TGTGCCAGCAGTTCTTGGACAGGGGACAATGAGCAGTTCTTC
CDR3: CASSSWTGDNEQFF

size: -
D: -
J: TRBJ1-1
V: TRBV7-3
DNA: TGTGCCAGCAGATCGCGGGGCCGACCTTTGAACACTGAAGCTTTCTTT
CDR3: CASRSRGRPLNTEAFF

size: few
D: -
J: TRBJ2-5
V: TRBV28
DNA: TGTGCCAGCAGTTTGGGCAGCCCGAGAGAGACCCAGTACTTC
CDR3: CASSLGSPRETQYF

size: -
D: -
J: TRBJ1-2
V: TRBV15
DNA: TGTGCCACCAGCAGAGATCTGCGGCAGAGAGGAGGCTACACCTTC
CDR3: CATSRDLRQRGGYTF

size: -
D: -
J: TRBJ2-3
V: TRBV11-1
DNA: TGTGCCAGCAGCCCCACAGAATACACAGATACGCAGTATTTT
CDR3: CASSPTEYTDTQYF

size: -
D: -
J: TRBJ1-2
V: TRBV6-6
DNA: TGTGCCAGCAGTTCAAGCGGGACATCCGGCTATGGCTACACCTTC
CDR3: CASSSSGTSGYGYTF

size: few
D: -
J: TRBJ2-2
V: TRBV7-9
DNA: TGTGCCAGCAGCGGGGGCCCTGGGGTCGGGGAGCTGTTTTTT
CDR3: CASSGGPGVGELFF

size: few
D: TRBD1
J: TRBJ2-7
V: TRBV6-6
DNA: TGTGCCAGTATACAGGGGACCATGGAACTCGAGCAGTACTTC
CDR3: CASIQGTMELEQYF

size: -
D: -
J: TRBJ2-1
V: TRBV18
DNA: TGTGCCAGCTCACCAGACAGGTCATCCAATGAGCAGTTCTTC
CDR3: CASSPDRSSNEQFF

size: -
D: -
J: TRBJ2-7
V: TRBV5-1
DNA: TGCGCCAGCAGCCCCCAGGGCCCCACCTACGAGCAGTACTTC
CDR3: CASSPQGPTYEQYF

size: -
D: TRBD2
J: TRBJ2-2
V: TRBV12-5
DNA: TGTGCTAGTGGTTTGGTCCCTCGGGGTGGACTAGCGGGGGGGCCTGCAACCGGGGAGCTGTTTTTT
CDR3: CASGLVPRGGLAGGPATGELFF

size: few
D: -
J: TRBJ2-3
V: TRBV7-3
DNA: TGTGCCAGCAGCCCCCGTACATATACGCAGTATTTT
CDR3: CASSPRTYTQYF

size: few
D: -
J: TRBJ1-5
V: TRBV2
DNA: TGTGCCAGCAGGTCGACAGGACTTCAGCCCCAGCATTTT
CDR3: CASRSTGLQPQHF

size: -
D: -
J: TRBJ2-2
V: TRBV5-1
DNA: TGCGCCAGCAGCCGGGCAGGACCCTCAGGGGACACCGGGGAGCTGTTTTTT
CDR3: CASSRAGPSGDTGELFF